Reported below is one T cell receptor (beta chain). The antigen remains unidentified. Isolated PBMCs totaled at least 6.5 million in each sample. This sample was taken from a study of blood T cells in healthy people across ages. The study, taken as a whole, reports: It was held that diversity estimates obtained from one million T cells represented underestimates. Shifts in expanded clonotypes may have been confounded by donor CMV status, which was unknown.

The CDR3 totals 16 residues. Germline V lookup: CDR1 LGHDT, CDR2 YNNKEL (reference sequence). V dropped 1 base and J dropped 3; count of bases not matched to a gene: 5. The use of a sample-barcoded 5' primer and a J-beta primer mix characterized a second PCR of roughly 6 to 12 cycles. TCRdb used MiXCR to reprocess the 5' RACE reads, holding one entry per CDR3 protein. The profile covers about a million distinct CDR3 sequences, with around 48% appearing a single time and 10% to 15% taken by the ten largest. This sequence was found in a man aged 25-45 years in good health. This chain links TRBV3-1 with TRBJ2-5; 10 bases line up with TRBD1. Sequenced sample: blood. The CDR3: CASSQVRGQGKETQYF. In nucleotides, the CDR3 is TGTGCCAGCAGCCAAGTTCGGGGACAGGGGAAAGAGACCCAGTACTTC.